This T cell receptor (beta chain) appears in the sequencing data of a study of cytomegalovirus exposure and HLA in healthy donors. Study-wide findings and caveats: A cluster of highly shared sequence variants was likely a sequencing artifact. In vitro testing confirmed a few CMV-associated chains as specific for CMV antigens. Follow-up analysis found HLA locus-dependent TCR association rates, highest for DRB1 and lowest for HLA-C. As a later analysis showed, a missense DCLRE1C variant was linked to trimming of TCR beta V- and J-genes.

Both 60 Vbeta primers and 13 Jbeta primers went into the PCR. The repertoire was sequenced with immunoSEQ multiplex PCR; TCRdb's copy has only in-frame clones and lacks some. The sample holds under 150,000 clones, roughly 88% seen once. With regard to this clone: Its antigen is as yet unknown.

The CDR3 spans 14 residues. The V end was cut by 0 bases, the J end by 8 bases, with 12 bases between. CDR1 is SGDLS and CDR2 is YYNGEE in the germline V gene. This clonotype was obtained from a boy younger than 18 in good health and CMV-seronegative. The chain couples TRBV9 to TRBJ2-1, with a tentative D call TRBD1 (5 bases). The sample consisted of PBMCs. The CDR3: CASSVGGVVDEQFF. For the CDR3, the DNA is TGTGCCAGCAGCGTAGGGGGCGTGGTAGATGAGCAGTTCTTC.